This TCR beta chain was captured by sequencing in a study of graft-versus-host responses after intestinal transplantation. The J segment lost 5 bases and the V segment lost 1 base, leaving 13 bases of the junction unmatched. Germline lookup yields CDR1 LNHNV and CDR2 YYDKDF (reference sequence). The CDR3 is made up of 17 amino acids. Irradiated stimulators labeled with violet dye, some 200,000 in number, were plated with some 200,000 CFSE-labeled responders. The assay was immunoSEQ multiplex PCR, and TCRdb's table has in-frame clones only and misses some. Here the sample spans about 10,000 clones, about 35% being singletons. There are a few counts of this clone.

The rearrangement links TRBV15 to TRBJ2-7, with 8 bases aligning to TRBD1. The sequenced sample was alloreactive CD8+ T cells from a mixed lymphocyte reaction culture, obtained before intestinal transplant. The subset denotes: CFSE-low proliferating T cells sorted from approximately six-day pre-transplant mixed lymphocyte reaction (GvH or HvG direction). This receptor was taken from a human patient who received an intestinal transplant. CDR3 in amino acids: CATSRGTGNGADHEQYF. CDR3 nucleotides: TGTGCCACCAGCAGAGGGACAGGGAACGGTGCGGACCACGAGCAGTACTTC.